These 21 T cell receptor beta chains share one sample of origin, sequenced in a study of T cells in Graves' hyperthyroidism and ophthalmopathy. Amplified TCR beta CDR3 regions derived from RNA transcripts. The HTBI set primed first-round TCR CDR3 RT-PCR. One entry per CDR3 protein results from TCRdb running MiXCR on the multiplex PCR reads. The sample yields around 110,000 distinct CDR3 sequences, about 16% seen once. The sample consisted of blood. These receptors originate from a woman between 50 and 59 years old with Graves' hyperthyroidism.

This clonotype has at least ten counts. This chain connects TRBV12-3 or TRBV12-4 to TRBJ2-1; D is unresolved. Trimming removed 4 bases from V and 6 bases from J, with 4 bases in between. CDR3 length: 11 amino acids. The DNA for the CDR3 is TGTGCCAGCAGTTATAGCAATGAGCAGTTCTTC. Protein: CASSYSNEQFF.

This clonotype was seen ten or more times. The chain combines TRBV2 with TRBJ1-2; maybe TRBD1 (5 bases). The CDR3 loop spans 13 amino acids. CDR1 and CDR2 (germline): SNHLY, FYNNEI. The V gene lost 6 bases and the J gene lost 8 bases, with 16 bases spanning the gap. The CDR3 is CASRAFGEGGYTF. The CDR3 bases are TGTGCCAGCAGGGCCTTTGGGGAGGGGGGCTACACCTTC. Together with reference TRBV2 and TRBJ1-2, the CDR3 gives the full variable domain: EPEVTQTPSHQVTQMGQEVILRCVPISNHLYFYWYRQILGQKVEFLVSFYNNEISEKSEIFDDQFSVERPDGSNFTLKIRSTKLEDSAMYFCASRAFGEGGYTFGSGTRLTVV.

This clonotype was observed many times. The V gene is TRBV12-3 or TRBV12-4, the J gene TRBJ1-1; no reliable D call. The CDR3 length is 12 residues. V was pared by 1 base and J by 5 bases, with 5 bases between. CDR3 sequence: CASSLGETEAFF. DNA of the CDR3: TGTGCCAGCAGTTTAGGTGAGACTGAAGCTTTCTTT.

The sample holds many counts of this clonotype. The chain is built from TRBV10-3 and TRBJ2-6, with D maybe TRBD2 (6 bases). Germline V lookup: CDR1 ENHRY, CDR2 SYGVKD. Between the trimmed V and J ends, which lost 6 bases and 2 bases, there was a span of 11 bases. The CDR3 contains 15 residues. CDR3 bases: TGTGCCATCAGCCCGGGGGTCCCTGGGGCCAACGTCCTGACTTTC. This encodes CAISPGVPGANVLTF.

This clonotype was seen ten or more times. This chain links TRBV30 with TRBJ1-1; D not resolved. The CDR3 consists of 11 residues. V was trimmed by 7 bases and J by 1 base, leaving 7 bases between them. Germline CDR1 is GTSNPN and CDR2 is SVGIG (reference sequence). CDR3 in amino acids: CAFSPNTEAFF. CDR3 nucleotides: TGTGCCTTTAGCCCGAACACTGAAGCTTTCTTT.

This clonotype was recorded many times. The rearrangement links TRBV7-2 to TRBJ2-3; no clear D gene. The CDR3 has 13 amino acids. From germline, CDR1 is SGHTA and CDR2 FQGNSA. Trimming shortened V by 1 base and J by 2 bases, and 4 bases separated the two germline ends. The CDR3 loop is CASSLGLTDTQYF. The CDR3, as DNA: TGTGCCAGCAGCTTAGGACTCACAGATACGCAGTATTTT.

Many counts were recorded for this clonotype. The V gene is TRBV27, the J gene TRBJ2-6; 7 nucleotides align to TRBD1. CDR1 is MNHEY and CDR2 is SMNVEV in the germline V gene (reference sequence). The CDR3 consists of 18 residues. Trimming took 6 bases from V and 2 from J; bases not matched to a gene: 13. CDR3: CASSLTGFQIAGANVLTF. Here the CDR3 DNA reads TGTGCCAGCAGCCTGACAGGGTTTCAAATAGCTGGGGCCAACGTCCTGACTTTC.

This clonotype was counted ten times or more. This chain connects TRBV4-1 to TRBJ2-7; maybe TRBD1 (5 bases). The germline V and J ends were trimmed by 4 bases and 4 bases, with 14 bases remaining between them. Germline lookup yields CDR1 MGHRA and CDR2 YSYEKL. There are 14 residues in the CDR3. The CDR3 region has the DNA TGCGCCAGCAGCCCCCAGGCCCCAGGGTACGAGCAGTACGTC. Amino acids: CASSPQAPGYEQYV.

Ten or more counts support this clonotype. V and J are TRBV27 and TRBJ1-5, with 8 nucleotides matching TRBD1. CDR1 and CDR2 (germline): MNHEY, SMNVEV (reference sequence). This CDR3 comprises 15 residues. The ends lost 0 bases at V and 2 bases at J; junction bases unmatched: 0. CDR3 sequence: CASSLSTGGNQPQHF. CDR3 in DNA: TGTGCCAGCAGTTTATCGACAGGGGGCAATCAGCCCCAGCATTTT.

This clonotype was counted at least ten times. This chain connects TRBV9 to TRBJ1-6; D is possibly TRBD1 (6 bases). Trimming removed 1 base at V and 7 bases at J, with 12 bases between. CDR1 is SGDLS and CDR2 is YYNGEE in the germline V gene. The CDR3 is made up of 15 amino acids. CDR3 nucleotides: TGTGCCAGCAGCGTATCAGGGGTTTCCAATTCACCCCTCCACTTT. Amino acids: CASSVSGVSNSPLHF.

This clonotype was found many times. The chain links TRBV27 to TRBJ2-1, with D possibly called TRBD1 or TRBD2 (6 bases each). CDR1 and CDR2 from the germline V gene are MNHEY and SMNVEV (reference sequence). The CDR3 totals 13 residues. V was pared by 5 bases and J by 12 bases, with 17 bases between. The CDR3 region has the DNA TGTGCCAGCAGTACCTCCCGGAAGGGGGGGCAGTTCTTC. This gives the protein CASSTSRKGGQFF.

The gene calls are TRBV27 and TRBJ2-4; no clear D gene. V lost 0 bases and J 1 base, leaving 10 bases between the germline ends. Germline V gene lookup returns CDR1 MNHEY and CDR2 SMNVEV (reference sequence). The CDR3 is 16 amino acids. CDR3 nucleotides: TGTGCCAGCAGTTTATCTGGCTACTCGGCCAAAAACATTCAGTACTTC. It yields the protein CASSLSGYSAKNIQYF.

This clonotype was picked up many times. The chain recombines TRBV19 with TRBJ2-2; TRBD2 agrees at 9 bases. The CDR3 length is 18 residues. The germline V gene has CDR1 LNHDA and CDR2 SQIVND (reference sequence). V gave up 6 bases and J gave up 0 bases; unmatched junction bases: 11. The DNA for the CDR3 is TGTGCCAGTAGACCCTGGACTAGCGAGAGGTCGAACACCGGGGAGCTGTTTTTT. It translates to CASRPWTSERSNTGELFF.

This clonotype was detected only a few times. This sequence joins TRBV19 and TRBJ1-5; 9 bases are shared with TRBD1. The V gene end was trimmed by 3 bases and the J gene end by 6 bases; junction bases not matched to a gene: 12. CDR1 is LNHDA and CDR2 is SQIVND in the germline V gene (reference sequence). CDR3 length: 17 residues. The CDR3 loop is CASSIYLNRGHSQPQHF. In nucleotides, the CDR3 is TGTGCCAGTAGTATTTATTTAAACAGGGGGCACAGTCAGCCCCAGCATTTT. Variable domain in full (rest from reference TRBV19 and TRBJ1-5): DGGITQSPKYLFRKEGQNVTLSCEQNLNHDAMYWYRQDPGQGLRLIYYSQIVNDFQKGDIAEGYSVSREKKESFPLTVTSAQKNPTAFYLCASSIYLNRGHSQPQHFGDGTRLSIL.

This clonotype was recorded many times. This chain links TRBV27 with TRBJ1-2, with 7 bases fitting TRBD1. The CDR3 consists of 16 residues. V trimming: 3 bases; J trimming: 5 bases; junction bases outside the gene matches: 12. The germline V gene has CDR1 MNHEY and CDR2 SMNVEV (reference sequence). The CDR3, as DNA: TGTGCCAGCAGTTTTAGGGACAGCCAGGCTTTTTATGGCTACACCTTC. It codes for CASSFRDSQAFYGYTF.

Ten or more counts support this clonotype. V gene TRBV5-1 combines with J gene TRBJ1-1; unclear D gene. This CDR3 has 17 amino acids. Between the trimmed V and J ends, which lost 4 bases and 0 bases, there was a span of 19 bases. Germline loops: CDR1 SGHRS, CDR2 YFSETQ. The CDR3 DNA reads TGCGCCAGCAGCCTTCGACAAGGTGGACCTATGAACACTGAAGCTTTCTTT. Its translation: CASSLRQGGPMNTEAFF.

This clonotype was seen at least ten times. The rearrangement links TRBV2 to TRBJ2-2; TRBD2 aligns across 8 bases. Germline V gene lookup returns CDR1 SNHLY and CDR2 FYNNEI. The CDR3 runs to 15 residues. The V gene end was trimmed by 6 bases and the J gene end by 0 bases; junction bases not matched to a gene: 3. Here the CDR3 reads CASSRLATNTGELFF. The CDR3 coding sequence is TGTGCCAGCAGCCGACTAGCGACGAACACCGGGGAGCTGTTTTTT.

In this sample, this clonotype turned up many times. This chain links TRBV4-1 with TRBJ1-5, with a weak D call TRBD1 (5 bases). This CDR3 region has 15 residues. Trimming shortened V by 1 base and J by 2 bases, and 9 bases separated the two germline ends. The V gene's germline CDR1 is MGHRA and CDR2 YSYEKL. The CDR3 protein is CASSQAGGGNQPQHF. CDR3 DNA sequence: TGCGCCAGCAGCCAAGCCGGAGGGGGCAATCAGCCCCAGCATTTT.

V and J are TRBV14 and TRBJ2-3, with 7 bases fitting TRBD2. The CDR3 has 17 amino acids. V lost 4 bases to trimming and J lost 4 bases; unmatched junction nucleotides: 14. Germline CDR1 SGHDN, CDR2 FVKESK. The CDR3 coding sequence is TGTGCCAGCAGCCCACCCGGTTGGGCGGGAGCGGCAGATACGCAGTATTTT. Translating gives CASSPPGWAGAADTQYF.

The chain is built from TRBV20-1 and TRBJ2-1; TRBD2 matches at 7 bases. Germline lookup yields CDR1 DFQATT and CDR2 SNEGSKA (reference sequence). The CDR3 is 10 amino acids. V shed 5 bases and J 9 bases; nucleotides not matched to a gene: 1. The CDR3 nucleotides are TGCAGTGCTGGGGGGGGTGAGCAGTTCTTC. Protein product: CSAGGGEQFF.

This rearrangement joins TRBV28 to TRBJ2-6, with TRBD1 matching 9 bases. Trimming cost V 7 bases and J 3 bases; bases outside gene matches: 10. The germline V gene has CDR1 MDHEN and CDR2 SYDVKM. The CDR3 consists of 17 residues. The CDR3 DNA is TGTGCCAGCACCGTACAGGGGGCGCGGGGTGGGGCCAACGTCCTGACTTTC. Amino acids: CASTVQGARGGANVLTF.